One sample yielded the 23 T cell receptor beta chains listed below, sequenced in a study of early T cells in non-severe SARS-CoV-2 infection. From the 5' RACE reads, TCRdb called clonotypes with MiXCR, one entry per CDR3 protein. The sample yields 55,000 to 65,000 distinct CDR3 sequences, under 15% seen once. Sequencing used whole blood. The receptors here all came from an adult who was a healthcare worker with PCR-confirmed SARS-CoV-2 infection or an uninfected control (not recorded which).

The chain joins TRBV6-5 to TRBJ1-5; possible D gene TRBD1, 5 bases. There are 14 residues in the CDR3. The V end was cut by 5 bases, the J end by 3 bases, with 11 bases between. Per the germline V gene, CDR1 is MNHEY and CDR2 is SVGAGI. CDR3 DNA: TGTGCCAGCAGTAGGGGCGGGATCAATCAGCCCCAGCATTTT. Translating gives CASSRGGINQPQHF.

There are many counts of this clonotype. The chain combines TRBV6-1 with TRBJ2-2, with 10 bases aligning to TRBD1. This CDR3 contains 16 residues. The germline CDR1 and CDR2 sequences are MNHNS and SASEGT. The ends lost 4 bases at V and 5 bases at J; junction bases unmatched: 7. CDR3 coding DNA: TGTGCCAGCAGTGGGAGACAGGGGGCGCGAACCGGGGAGCTGTTTTTT. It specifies CASSGRQGARTGELFF.

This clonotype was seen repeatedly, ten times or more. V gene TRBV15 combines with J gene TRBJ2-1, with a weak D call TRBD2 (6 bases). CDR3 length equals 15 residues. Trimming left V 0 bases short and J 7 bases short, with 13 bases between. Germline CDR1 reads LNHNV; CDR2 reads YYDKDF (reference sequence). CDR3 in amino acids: CATSRDSFGGNEQFF. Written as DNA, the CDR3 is TGTGCCACCAGCAGAGATAGTTTTGGGGGGAATGAGCAGTTCTTC.

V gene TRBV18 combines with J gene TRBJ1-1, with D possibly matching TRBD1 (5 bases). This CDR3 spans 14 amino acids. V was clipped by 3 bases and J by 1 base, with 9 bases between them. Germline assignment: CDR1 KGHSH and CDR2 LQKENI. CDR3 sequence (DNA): TGTGCCAGCTCACCCGGGGGGGAGAACACTGAAGCTTTCTTT. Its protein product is CASSPGGENTEAFF. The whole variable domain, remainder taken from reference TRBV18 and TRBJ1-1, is NAGVMQNPRHLVRRRGQEARLRCSPMKGHSHVYWYRQLPEEGLKFMVYLQKENIIDESGMPKERFSAEFPKEGPSILRIQQVVRGDSAAYFCASSPGGENTEAFFGQGTRLTVV.

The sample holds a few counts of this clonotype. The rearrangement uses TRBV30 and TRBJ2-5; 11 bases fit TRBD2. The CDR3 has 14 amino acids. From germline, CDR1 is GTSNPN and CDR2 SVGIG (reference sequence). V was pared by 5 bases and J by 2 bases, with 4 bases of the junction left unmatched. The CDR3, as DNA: TGTGCCTGGGGGACTAGCGGACCTCAAGAGACCCAGTACTTC. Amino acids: CAWGTSGPQETQYF.

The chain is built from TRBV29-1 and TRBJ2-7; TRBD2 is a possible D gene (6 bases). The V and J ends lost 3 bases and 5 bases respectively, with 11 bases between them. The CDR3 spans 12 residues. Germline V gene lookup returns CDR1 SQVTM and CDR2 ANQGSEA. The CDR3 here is CSVEYGGDEQYF. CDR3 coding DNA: TGCAGCGTTGAGTATGGAGGGGACGAGCAGTACTTC.

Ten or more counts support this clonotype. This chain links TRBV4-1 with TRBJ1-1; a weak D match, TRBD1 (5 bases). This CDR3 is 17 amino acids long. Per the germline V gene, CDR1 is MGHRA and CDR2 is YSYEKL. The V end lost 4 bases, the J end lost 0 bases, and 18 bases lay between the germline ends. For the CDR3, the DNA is TGCGCCAGCAGCCGCTCAGGCTCAGGGAACATGAACACTGAAGCTTTCTTT. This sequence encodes CASSRSGSGNMNTEAFF.

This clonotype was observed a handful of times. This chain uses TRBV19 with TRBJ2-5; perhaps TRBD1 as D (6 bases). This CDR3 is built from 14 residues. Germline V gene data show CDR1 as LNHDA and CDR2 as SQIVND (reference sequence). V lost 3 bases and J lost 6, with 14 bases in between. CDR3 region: CASSISGERKTQYF. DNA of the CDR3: TGTGCCAGTAGTATCTCAGGGGAAAGGAAGACCCAGTACTTC.

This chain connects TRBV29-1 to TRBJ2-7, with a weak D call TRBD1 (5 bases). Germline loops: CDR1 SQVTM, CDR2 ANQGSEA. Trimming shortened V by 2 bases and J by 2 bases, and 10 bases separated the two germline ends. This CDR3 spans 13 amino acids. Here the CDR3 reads CSVETDTPYEQYF. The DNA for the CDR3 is TGCAGCGTTGAAACGGACACTCCCTACGAGCAGTACTTC.

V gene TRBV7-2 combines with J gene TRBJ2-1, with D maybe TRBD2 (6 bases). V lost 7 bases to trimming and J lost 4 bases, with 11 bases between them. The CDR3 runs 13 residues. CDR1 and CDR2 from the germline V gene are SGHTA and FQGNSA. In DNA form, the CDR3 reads TGTGCCAGCACCATGGGACTGTACAATGAGCAGTTCTTC. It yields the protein CASTMGLYNEQFF.

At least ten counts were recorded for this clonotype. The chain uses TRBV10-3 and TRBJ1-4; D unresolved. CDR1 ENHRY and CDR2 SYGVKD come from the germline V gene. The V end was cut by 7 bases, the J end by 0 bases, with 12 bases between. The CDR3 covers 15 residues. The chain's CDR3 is CAIKGSGTTNEKLFF. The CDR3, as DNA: TGTGCCATCAAGGGATCTGGAACAACTAATGAAAAACTGTTTTTT.

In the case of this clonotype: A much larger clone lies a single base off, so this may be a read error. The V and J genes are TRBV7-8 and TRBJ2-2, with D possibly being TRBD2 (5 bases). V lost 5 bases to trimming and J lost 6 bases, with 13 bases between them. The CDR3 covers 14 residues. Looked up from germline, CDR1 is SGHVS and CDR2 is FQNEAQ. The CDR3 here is CASSPGSNAGELFF. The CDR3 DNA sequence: TGTGCCAGCAGCCCGGGGTCTAACGCCGGGGAGCTGTTTTTT.

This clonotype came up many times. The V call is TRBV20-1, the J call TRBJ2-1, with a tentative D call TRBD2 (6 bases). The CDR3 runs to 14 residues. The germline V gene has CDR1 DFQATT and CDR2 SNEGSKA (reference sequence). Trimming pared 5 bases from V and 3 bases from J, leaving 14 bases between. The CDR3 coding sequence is TGCAGTGCTGGGAGGAAAACGGACTACAATGAGCAGTTCTTC. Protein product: CSAGRKTDYNEQFF.

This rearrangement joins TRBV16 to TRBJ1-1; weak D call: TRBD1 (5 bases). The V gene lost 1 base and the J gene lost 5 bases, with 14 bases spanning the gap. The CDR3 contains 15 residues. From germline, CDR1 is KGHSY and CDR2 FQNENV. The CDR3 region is CASSQFNQGGTEAFF. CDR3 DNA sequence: TGTGCCAGCAGCCAATTCAATCAGGGCGGGACTGAAGCTTTCTTT.

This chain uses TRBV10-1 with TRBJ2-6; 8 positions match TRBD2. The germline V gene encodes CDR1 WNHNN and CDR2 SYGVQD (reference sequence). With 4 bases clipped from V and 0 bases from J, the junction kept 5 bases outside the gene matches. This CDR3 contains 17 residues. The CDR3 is CASSGGGPGSGANVLTF. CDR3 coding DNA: TGCGCCAGCAGTGGCGGGGGGCCCGGCTCTGGGGCCAACGTCCTGACTTTC.

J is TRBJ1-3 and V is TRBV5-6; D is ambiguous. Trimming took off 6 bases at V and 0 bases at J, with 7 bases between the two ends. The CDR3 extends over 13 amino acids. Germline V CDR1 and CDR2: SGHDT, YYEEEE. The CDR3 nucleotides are TGTGCCAGCAACCAGAACTCTGGAAACACCATATATTTT. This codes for CASNQNSGNTIYF.

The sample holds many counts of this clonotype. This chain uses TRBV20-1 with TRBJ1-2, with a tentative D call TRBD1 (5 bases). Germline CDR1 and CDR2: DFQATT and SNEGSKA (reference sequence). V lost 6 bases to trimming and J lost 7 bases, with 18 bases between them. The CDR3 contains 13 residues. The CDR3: CSAGGEVYRGYTF. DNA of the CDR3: TGCAGTGCAGGAGGGGAGGTCTATCGTGGCTACACCTTC.

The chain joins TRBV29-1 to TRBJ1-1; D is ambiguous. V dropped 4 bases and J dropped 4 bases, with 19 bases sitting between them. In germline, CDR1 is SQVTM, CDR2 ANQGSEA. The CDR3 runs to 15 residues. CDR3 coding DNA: TGCAGCGTTGGTTCAAGGGTCCGACGCTTCACTGAAGCTTTCTTT. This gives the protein CSVGSRVRRFTEAFF.

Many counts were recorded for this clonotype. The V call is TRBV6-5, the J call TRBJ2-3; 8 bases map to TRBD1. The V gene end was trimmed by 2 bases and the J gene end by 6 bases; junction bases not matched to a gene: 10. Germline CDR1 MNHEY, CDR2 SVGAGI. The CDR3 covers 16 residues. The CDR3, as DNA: TGTGCCAGCAGTTACCGCGACAGGGGAAAGGCGGATACGCAGTATTTT. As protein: CASSYRDRGKADTQYF.

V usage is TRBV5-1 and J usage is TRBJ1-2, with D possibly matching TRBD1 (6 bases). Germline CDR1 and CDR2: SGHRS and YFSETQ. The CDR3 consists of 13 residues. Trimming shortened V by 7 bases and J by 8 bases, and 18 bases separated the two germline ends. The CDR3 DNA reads TGCGCCAGCGCAGAGGGGGGTATGGAAGGCTACACCTTC. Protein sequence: CASAEGGMEGYTF.

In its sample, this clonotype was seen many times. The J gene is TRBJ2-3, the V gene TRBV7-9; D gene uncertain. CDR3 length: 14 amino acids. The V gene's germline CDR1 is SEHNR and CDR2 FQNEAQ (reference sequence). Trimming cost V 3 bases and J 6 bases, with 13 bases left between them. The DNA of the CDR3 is TGTGCCAGCAGCTTTGCGCCTGATCCGGATACGCAGTATTTT. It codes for CASSFAPDPDTQYF.

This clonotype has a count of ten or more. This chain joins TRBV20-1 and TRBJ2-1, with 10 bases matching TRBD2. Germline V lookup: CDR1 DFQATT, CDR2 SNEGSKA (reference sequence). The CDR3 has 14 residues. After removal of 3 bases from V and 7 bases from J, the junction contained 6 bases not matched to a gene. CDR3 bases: TGCAGTGCTAGGGTCCTAGCGGGAGTTAATGAGCAGTTCTTC. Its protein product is CSARVLAGVNEQFF.

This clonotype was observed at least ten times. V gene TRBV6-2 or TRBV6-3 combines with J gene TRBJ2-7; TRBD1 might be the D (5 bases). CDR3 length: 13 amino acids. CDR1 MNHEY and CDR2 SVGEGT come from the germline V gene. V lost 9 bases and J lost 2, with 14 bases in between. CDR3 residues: CASSATETYEQYF. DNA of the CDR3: TGTGCCAGTTCCGCGACAGAGACCTACGAGCAGTACTTC.